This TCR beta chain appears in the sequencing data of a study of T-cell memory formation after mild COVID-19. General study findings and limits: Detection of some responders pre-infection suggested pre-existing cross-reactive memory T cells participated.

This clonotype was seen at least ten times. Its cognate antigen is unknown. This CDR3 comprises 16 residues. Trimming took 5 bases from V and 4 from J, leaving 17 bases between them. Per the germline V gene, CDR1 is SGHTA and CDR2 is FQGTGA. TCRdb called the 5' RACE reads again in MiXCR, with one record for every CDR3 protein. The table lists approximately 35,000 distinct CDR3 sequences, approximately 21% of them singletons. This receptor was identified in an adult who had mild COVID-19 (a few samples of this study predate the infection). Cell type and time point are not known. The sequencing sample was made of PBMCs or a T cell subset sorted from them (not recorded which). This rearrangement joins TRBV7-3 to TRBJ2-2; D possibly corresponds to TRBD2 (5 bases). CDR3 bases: TGTGCCAGCAGCCGAACGCGACGAGGAGGCACCGGGGAGCTGTTTTTT. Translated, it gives CASSRTRRGGTGELFF.